A single sample is the source of the 4 T cell receptor beta chains below, sequenced in a study of T cells in Graves' hyperthyroidism and ophthalmopathy. Authors of the study amplified TCR beta CDR3 regions from RNA transcripts. TCR CDR3 regions were first amplified by RT-PCR with HTBI primers. TCRdb passed the multiplex PCR reads through MiXCR, listing each CDR3 protein once. The data show about 580,000 distinct CDR3 sequences, 46% seen once. Sequenced material: peripheral blood or thyroid tissue (not recorded which). The receptors come from a woman between 18 and 29 years old with Graves' hyperthyroidism.

The sample holds many counts of this clonotype. This chain links TRBV29-1 with TRBJ2-2; D is undetermined. Germline CDR1 reads SQVTM; CDR2 reads ANQGSEA. The CDR3 runs to 15 residues. Trimming pared 1 base from V and 0 bases from J, leaving 9 bases between. The DNA for the CDR3 is TGCAGCGTTGAAGTCTGGTCTACGAACACCGGGGAGCTGTTTTTT. It encodes CSVEVWSTNTGELFF.

The rearrangement uses TRBV29-1 and TRBJ2-5; 8 bases are a match to TRBD2. The CDR3 is made up of 16 amino acids. V was pared by 4 bases and J by 5 bases, with 15 bases of the junction left unmatched. The germline gives CDR1 SQVTM, CDR2 ANQGSEA. The CDR3 is CSVGVGMGLETETQYF. The CDR3 nucleotides are TGCAGCGTTGGAGTAGGAATGGGACTAGAGACGGAGACCCAGTACTTC. The full variable domain, completed using reference TRBV29-1 and TRBJ2-5, is SAVISQKPSRDICQRGTSLTIQCQVDSQVTMMFWYRQQPGQSLTLIATANQGSEATYESGFVIDKFPISRPNLTFSTLTVSNMSPEDSSIYLCSVGVGMGLETETQYFGPGTRLLVL.

This chain joins TRBV16 and TRBJ2-3; tentatively, D is TRBD1 (6 bases). Germline V lookup: CDR1 KGHSY, CDR2 FQNENV. The CDR3 has 13 residues. V was clipped by 5 bases and J by 12 bases, with 18 bases between them. In nucleotides, the CDR3 is TGTGCCAGCAGCGACGTTGGCGAGGACAGACAGTATTTT. Translation gives CASSDVGEDRQYF. Complete variable domain (other parts from reference TRBV16 and TRBJ2-3): GEEVAQTPKHLVRGEGQKAKLYCAPIKGHSYVFWYQQVLKNEFKFLISFQNENVFDETGMPKERFSAKCLPNSPCSLEIQATKLEDSAVYFCASSDVGEDRQYFGPGTRLTVL.

This clonotype was recorded many times. The CDR3 sequence is CSALRARYSNQPQHF. In nucleotides, the CDR3 is TGCAGTGCTTTACGTGCCAGATATAGCAATCAGCCCCAGCATTTT. V and J are TRBV20-1 and TRBJ1-5; D unresolved. The V gene lost 5 bases and the J gene lost 0 bases, with 14 bases spanning the gap. Germline V gene sequence: CDR1 DFQATT, CDR2 SNEGSKA (reference sequence). The CDR3 covers 15 residues.